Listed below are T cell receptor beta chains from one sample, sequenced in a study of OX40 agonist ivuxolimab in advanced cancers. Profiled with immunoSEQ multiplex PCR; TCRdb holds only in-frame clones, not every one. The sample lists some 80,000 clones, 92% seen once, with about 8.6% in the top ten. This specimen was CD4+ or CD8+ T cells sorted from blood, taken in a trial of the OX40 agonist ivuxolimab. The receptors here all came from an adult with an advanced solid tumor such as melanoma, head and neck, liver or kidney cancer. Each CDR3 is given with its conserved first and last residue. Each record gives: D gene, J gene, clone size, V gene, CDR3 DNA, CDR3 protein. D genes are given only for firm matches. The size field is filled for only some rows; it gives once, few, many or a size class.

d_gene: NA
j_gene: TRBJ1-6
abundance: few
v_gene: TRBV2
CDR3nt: TGTGCCAGCAGTGACAGGCAGGTTAATTCACCCCTCCACTTT
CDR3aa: CASSDRQVNSPLHF

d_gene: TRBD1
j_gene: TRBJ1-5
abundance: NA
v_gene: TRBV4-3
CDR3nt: TGCGCCAGCAGCCAAGACCCTACAGGGGCCCAGCCCCAGCATTTT
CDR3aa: CASSQDPTGAQPQHF

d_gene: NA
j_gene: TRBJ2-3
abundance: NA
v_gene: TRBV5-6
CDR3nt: TGTGCCAGCAAGTACGCAATCTCCCGTGATACGCAGTATTTT
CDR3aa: CASKYAISRDTQYF

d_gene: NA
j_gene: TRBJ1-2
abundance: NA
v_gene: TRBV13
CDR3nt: TGTGCCAGCAGCTTGGGACGGAACTATGGCTACACCTTC
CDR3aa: CASSLGRNYGYTF

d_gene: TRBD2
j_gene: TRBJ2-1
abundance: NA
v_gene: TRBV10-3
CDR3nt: TGTGCCATCAGTGAGTCCAAAGGCAGCGGGGGGGCCTACAATGAGCAGTTCTTC
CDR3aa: CAISESKGSGGAYNEQFF

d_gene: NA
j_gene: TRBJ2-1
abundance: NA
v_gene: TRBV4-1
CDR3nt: TGCGCCAGCAGCCAAGAGAGAGGGTGGACAGCTCAGCAGTTCTTC
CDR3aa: CASSQERGWTAQQFF

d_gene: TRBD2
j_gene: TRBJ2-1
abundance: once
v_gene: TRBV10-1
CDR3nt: TGCGCCAGCAGTACCGGGGGGAGCTCCTACAATGAGCAGTTCTTC
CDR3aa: CASSTGGSSYNEQFF

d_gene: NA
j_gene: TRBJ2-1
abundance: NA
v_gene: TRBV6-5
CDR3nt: TGTGCCAGCAGTTACATCGAGACCAATGAGCAGTTCTTC
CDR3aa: CASSYIETNEQFF

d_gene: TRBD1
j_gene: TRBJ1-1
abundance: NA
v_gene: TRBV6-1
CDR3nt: TGTGCCAGCAGTGCCCAGGGGGCCACTGAAGCTTTCTTT
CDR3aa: CASSAQGATEAFF

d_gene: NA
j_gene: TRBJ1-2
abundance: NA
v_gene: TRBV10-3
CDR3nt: TGTGCCATCAGTGAGATAGTGGGATATAACTATGGCTACACCTTC
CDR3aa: CAISEIVGYNYGYTF

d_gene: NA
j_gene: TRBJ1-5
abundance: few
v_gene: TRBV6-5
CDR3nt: TGTGCCAGCAGTTACTCGATACAGCCCCAGCATTTT
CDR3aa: CASSYSIQPQHF

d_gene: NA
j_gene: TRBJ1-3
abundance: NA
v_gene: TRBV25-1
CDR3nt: TGTGCCAGCCGAAACCACCACTCTGGAAACACCATATATTTT
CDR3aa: CASRNHHSGNTIYF

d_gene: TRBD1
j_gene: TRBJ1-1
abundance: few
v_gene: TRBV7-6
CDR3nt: TGTGCCAGCAGCGCAGACAGGGGGTGGCAGAACACTGAAGCTTTCTTT
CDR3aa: CASSADRGWQNTEAFF

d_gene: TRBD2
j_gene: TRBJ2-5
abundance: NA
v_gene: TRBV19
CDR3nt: TGTGCCAGTAGTATAGCTTTTGCGGGGGAAGGGAGCCAAGAGACCCAGTACTTC
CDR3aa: CASSIAFAGEGSQETQYF

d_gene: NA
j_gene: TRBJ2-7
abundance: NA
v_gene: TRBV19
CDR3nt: TGTGCCAGTAGTATAGAGGCTCACCCCCTTTACGAGCAGTACTTC
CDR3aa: CASSIEAHPLYEQYF

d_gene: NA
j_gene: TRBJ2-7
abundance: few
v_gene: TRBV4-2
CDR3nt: TGTGCCAGCAGCCAAGGCCCCGAGCAGTACTTC
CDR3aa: CASSQGPEQYF

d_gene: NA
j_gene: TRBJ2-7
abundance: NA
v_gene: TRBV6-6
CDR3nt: TGTGCCAGCTGGCCTGGGGGATTCGGCGAGCAGTACTTC
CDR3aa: CASWPGGFGEQYF

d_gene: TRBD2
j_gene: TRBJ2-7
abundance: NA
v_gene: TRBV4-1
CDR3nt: TGCGCCAGCAGCCAAGATAGCGGGGCAGCCTACGAGCAGTACTTC
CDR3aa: CASSQDSGAAYEQYF

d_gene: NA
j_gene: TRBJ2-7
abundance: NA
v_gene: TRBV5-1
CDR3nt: TGCGCCAGCAGCTTGGGGGGGCAGTACTTC
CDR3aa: CASSLGGQYF

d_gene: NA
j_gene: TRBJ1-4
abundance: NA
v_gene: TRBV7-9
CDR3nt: TGTGCCAGCAGCCCAGCCGTGGGTCTAGAAAATGAAAAACTGTTTTTT
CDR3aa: CASSPAVGLENEKLFF

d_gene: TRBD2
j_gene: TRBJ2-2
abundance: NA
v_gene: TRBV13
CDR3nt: TGTGCCAGCAGCATCGGACTAGCGGATAACACCGGGGAGCTGTTTTTT
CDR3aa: CASSIGLADNTGELFF

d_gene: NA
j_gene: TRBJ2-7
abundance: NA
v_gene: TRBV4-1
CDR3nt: TGCGCCAGCAGCCACCCCGACAGCTACGAGCAGTACTTC
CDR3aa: CASSHPDSYEQYF

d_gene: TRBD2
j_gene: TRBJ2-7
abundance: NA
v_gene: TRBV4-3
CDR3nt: TGCGCCAGCAGCCAAGATCCAGCGGGGGGGCCGGGCGAGCAGTACTTC
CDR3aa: CASSQDPAGGPGEQYF

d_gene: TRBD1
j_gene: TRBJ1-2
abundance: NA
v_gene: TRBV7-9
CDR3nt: TGTGCCAGCAGACAAGCAGGGGGCGCGGATGGCTACACCTTC
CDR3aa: CASRQAGGADGYTF

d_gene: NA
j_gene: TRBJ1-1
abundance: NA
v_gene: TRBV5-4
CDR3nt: TGTGCCAGCAGCCTCGGGAGGGGATTTACTGAAGCTTTCTTT
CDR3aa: CASSLGRGFTEAFF

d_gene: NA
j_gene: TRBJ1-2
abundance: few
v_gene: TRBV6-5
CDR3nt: TGTGCCAGCAGTTACTCGGGGATAACTAACTATGGCTACACCTTC
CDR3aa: CASSYSGITNYGYTF

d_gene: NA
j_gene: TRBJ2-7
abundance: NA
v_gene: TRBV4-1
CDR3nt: TGCGCCAGCAGCCACGCAGGGGGGGCCTACGAGCAGTACTTC
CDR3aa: CASSHAGGAYEQYF

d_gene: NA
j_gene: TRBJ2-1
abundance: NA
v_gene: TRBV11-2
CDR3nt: TGTGCCAGCAGCACCTCGGGACCCTACAATGAGCAGTTCTTC
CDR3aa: CASSTSGPYNEQFF

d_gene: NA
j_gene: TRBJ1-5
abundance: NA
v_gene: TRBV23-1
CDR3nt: TGCGCCAGCAACGGGTCCTGGTCCCAGCATTTT
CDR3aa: CASNGSWSQHF

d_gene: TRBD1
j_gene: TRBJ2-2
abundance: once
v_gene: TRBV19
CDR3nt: TGTGCCAGTAGTACCAGGGGACAGGGTGTCACCGGGGAGCTGTTTTTT
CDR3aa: CASSTRGQGVTGELFF

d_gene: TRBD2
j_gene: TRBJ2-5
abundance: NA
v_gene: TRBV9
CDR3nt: TGTGCCAGCAGCGACAACCCTACTAGCGGGGGGCTAATCCACGGGGAGACCCAGTACTTC
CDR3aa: CASSDNPTSGGLIHGETQYF

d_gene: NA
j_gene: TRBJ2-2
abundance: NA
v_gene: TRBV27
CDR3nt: TGTGCCAGCAGTTTGGGGGTCGTGGGGACCGGGGAGCTGTTTTTT
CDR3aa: CASSLGVVGTGELFF

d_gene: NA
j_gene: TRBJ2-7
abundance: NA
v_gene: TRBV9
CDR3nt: TGTGCCAGCAGCTTAGACACGTACTACGAGCAGTACTTC
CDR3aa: CASSLDTYYEQYF

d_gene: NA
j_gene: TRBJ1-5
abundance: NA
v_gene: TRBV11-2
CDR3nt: TGTGCCAGCAGCTTATACGGACAGAGCAATCAGCCCCAGCATTTT
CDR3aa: CASSLYGQSNQPQHF

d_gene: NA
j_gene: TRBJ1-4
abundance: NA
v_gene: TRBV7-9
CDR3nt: TGTGCCAGCAGCTTAGCCCCTAATGAAAAACTGTTTTTT
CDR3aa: CASSLAPNEKLFF

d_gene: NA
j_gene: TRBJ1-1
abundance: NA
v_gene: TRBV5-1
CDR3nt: TGCGCCAGCAGCTACGTGGGGGAGGAAGCTTTCTTT
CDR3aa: CASSYVGEEAFF

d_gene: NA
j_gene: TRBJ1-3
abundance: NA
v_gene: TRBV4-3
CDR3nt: TGCGCCAGCAGCCCGGACAGCCTACCCTCTGGAAACACCATATATTTT
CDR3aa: CASSPDSLPSGNTIYF

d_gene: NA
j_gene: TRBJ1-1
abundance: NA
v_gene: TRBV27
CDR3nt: TGTGCCAGCAGTCCCTCCCTCGTAACTGAAGCTTTCTTT
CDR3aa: CASSPSLVTEAFF

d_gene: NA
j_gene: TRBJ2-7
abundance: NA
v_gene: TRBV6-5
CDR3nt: TGTGCCAGCAGTTACTCCGTGGGGCACAGCTCCTACGAGCAGTACTTC
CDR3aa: CASSYSVGHSSYEQYF

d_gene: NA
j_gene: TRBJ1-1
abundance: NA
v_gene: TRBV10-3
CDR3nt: TGTGCCATCAGTAACGGAGGGATCGAAGCTTTCTTT
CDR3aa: CAISNGGIEAFF

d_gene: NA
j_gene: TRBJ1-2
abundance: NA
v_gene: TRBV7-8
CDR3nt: TGTGCCAGCACCTCAGGGAGCTCCTATGGCTACACCTTC
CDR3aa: CASTSGSSYGYTF

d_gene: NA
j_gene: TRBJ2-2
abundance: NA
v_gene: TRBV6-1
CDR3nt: TGTGCCAGCAGTGAAGCGCAAGGGGGGCTGGGGGAGCTGTTTTTT
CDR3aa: CASSEAQGGLGELFF

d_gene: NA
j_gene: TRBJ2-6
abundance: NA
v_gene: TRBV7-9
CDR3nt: TGTGCCAGCAGGAACAGCGGTGACGGGGCCAACGTCCTGACTTTC
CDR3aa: CASRNSGDGANVLTF

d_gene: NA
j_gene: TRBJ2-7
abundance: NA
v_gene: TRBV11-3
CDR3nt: TGTGCCAGCAGCTCCCCTCCTGACGAGCAGTACTTC
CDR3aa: CASSSPPDEQYF

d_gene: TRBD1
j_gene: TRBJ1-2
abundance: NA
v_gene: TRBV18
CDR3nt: TGTGCCAGCTCACCTCCGGGACAGGGAAGTTATGGCTACACCTTC
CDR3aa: CASSPPGQGSYGYTF

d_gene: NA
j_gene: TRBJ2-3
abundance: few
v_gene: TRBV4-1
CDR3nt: TGCGCCAGCAGCCAAGATTTCGGGACAGATACGCAGTATTTT
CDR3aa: CASSQDFGTDTQYF

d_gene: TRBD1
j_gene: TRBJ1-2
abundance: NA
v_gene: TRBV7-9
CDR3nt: TGTGCCAGCAGCGGACAGGGCTATGGCTACACCTTC
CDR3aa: CASSGQGYGYTF

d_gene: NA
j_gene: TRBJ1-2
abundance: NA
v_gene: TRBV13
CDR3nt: TGTGCCAGCAGCTCAGGGGTAGACTATGGCTACACCTTC
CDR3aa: CASSSGVDYGYTF

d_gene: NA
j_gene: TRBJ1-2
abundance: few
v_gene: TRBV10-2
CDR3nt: TGCGCCAGCAGTCTGGGACGGAAAGATTATGGCTACACCTTC
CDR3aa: CASSLGRKDYGYTF

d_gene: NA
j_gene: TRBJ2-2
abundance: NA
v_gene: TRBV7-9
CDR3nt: TGTGCCAGCAGCCCCCCCTCGGCAGGGCTGAACACCGGGGAGCTGTTTTTT
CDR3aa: CASSPPSAGLNTGELFF

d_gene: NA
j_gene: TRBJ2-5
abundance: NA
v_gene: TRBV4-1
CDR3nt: TGCGCCAGCAGCCAAGAGGGGCTCGAGGAGACCCAGTACTTC
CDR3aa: CASSQEGLEETQYF

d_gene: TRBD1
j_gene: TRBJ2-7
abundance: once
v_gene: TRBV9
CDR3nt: TGTGCCAGCAGTATGGGACAGGCCTACGAGCAGTACTTC
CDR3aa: CASSMGQAYEQYF

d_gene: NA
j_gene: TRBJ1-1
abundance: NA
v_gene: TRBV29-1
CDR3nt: TGCAGCGTTGGGGAGAACACTGAAGCTTTCTTT
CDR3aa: CSVGENTEAFF

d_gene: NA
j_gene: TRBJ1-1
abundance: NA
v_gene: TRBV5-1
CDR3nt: TGCGCCAGCAGCTTAAACACTGAAGCTTTCTTT
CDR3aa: CASSLNTEAFF

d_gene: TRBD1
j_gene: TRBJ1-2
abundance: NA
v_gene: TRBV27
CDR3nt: TGTGCCAGCAGTTTATCGGCAGGGGGCTACGGCTACACCTTC
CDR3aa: CASSLSAGGYGYTF